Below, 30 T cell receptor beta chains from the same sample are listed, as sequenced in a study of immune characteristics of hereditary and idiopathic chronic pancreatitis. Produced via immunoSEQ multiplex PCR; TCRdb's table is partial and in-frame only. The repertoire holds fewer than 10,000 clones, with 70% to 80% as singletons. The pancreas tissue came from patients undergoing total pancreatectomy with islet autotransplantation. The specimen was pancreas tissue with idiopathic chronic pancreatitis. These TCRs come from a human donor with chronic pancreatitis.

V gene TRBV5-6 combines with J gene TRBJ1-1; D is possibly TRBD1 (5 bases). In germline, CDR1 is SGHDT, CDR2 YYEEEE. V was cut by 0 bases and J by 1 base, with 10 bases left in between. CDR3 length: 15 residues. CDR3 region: CASSLGRGTNTEAFF. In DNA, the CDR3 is TGTGCCAGCAGCTTGGGACGGGGGACGAACACTGAAGCTTTCTTT. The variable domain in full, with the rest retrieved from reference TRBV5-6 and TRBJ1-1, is DAGVTQSPTHLIKTRGQQVTLRCSPKSGHDTVSWYQQALGQGPQFIFQYYEEEERQRGNFPDRFSGHQFPNYSSELNVNALLLGDSALYLCASSLGRGTNTEAFFGQGTRLTVV.

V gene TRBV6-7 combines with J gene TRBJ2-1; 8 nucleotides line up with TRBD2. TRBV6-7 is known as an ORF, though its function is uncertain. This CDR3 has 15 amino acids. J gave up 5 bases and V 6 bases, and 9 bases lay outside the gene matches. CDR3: CASSPREGENNEQFF. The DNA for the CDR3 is TGTGCCAGCAGCCCCCGGGAGGGGGAAAACAATGAGCAGTTCTTC.

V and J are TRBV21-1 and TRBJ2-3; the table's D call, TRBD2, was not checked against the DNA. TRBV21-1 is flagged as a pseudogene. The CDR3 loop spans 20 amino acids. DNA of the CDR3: TGTGCCAGCAGCAAAGAATGGCTCGGGAGCGGGGGCCGAGGGACAGATACGCAGTATTTT. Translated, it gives CASSKEWLGSGGRGTDTQYF.

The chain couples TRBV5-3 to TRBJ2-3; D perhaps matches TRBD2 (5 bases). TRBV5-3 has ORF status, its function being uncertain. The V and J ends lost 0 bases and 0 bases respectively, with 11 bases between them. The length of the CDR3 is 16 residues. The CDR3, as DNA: TGTGCCAGAAGCTTGGGGGCGGGCCTAAGCACAGATACGCAGTATTTT. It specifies CARSLGAGLSTDTQYF.

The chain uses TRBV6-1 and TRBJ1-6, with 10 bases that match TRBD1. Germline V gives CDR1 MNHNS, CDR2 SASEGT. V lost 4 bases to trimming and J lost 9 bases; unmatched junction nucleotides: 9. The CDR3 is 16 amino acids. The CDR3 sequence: CASSALGQGMVSPLHF. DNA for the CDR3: TGTGCCAGCAGTGCCTTGGGACAGGGGATGGTTTCACCCCTCCACTTT.

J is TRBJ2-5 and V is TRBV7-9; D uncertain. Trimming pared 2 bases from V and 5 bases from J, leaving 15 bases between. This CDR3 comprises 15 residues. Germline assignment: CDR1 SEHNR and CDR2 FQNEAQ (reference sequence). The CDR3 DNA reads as TGTGCCAGCAGCTTAACGGGTTCTCCCTTTGAGACCCAGTACTTC. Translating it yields CASSLTGSPFETQYF.

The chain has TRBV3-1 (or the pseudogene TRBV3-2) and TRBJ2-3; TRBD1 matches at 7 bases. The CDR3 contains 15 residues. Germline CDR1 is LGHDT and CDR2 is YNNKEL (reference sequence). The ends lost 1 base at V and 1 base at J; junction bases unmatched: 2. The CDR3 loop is CASSQVGQGTDTQYF. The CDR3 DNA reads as TGTGCCAGCAGCCAAGTCGGACAGGGCACAGATACGCAGTATTTT.

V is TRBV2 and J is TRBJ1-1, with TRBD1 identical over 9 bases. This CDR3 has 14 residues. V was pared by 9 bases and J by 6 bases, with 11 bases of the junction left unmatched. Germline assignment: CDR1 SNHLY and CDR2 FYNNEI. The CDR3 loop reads CASGPGQGKAEAFF. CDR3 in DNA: TGTGCCAGTGGGCCGGGACAGGGAAAGGCTGAAGCTTTCTTT.

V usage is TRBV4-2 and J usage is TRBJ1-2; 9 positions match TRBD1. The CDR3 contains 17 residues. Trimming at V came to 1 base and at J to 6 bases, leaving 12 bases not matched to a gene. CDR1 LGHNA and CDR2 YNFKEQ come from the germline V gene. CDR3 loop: CASSQGFGTGRKNGYTF. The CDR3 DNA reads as TGTGCCAGCAGCCAAGGCTTCGGGACAGGGAGGAAGAATGGCTACACCTTC.

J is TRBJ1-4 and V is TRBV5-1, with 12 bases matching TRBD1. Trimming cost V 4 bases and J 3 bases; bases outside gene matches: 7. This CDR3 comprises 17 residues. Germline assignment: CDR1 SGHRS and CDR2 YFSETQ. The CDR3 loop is CASSRGDRGLSNEKLFF. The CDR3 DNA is TGCGCCAGCAGCCGGGGGGACAGGGGGCTGTCTAATGAAAAACTGTTTTTT.

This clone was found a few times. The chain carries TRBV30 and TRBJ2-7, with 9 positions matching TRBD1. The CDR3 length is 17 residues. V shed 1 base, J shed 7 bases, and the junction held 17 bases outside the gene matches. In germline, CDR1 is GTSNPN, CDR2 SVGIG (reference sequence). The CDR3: CAWSAAEGQGNEGEQYV. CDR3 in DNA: TGTGCCTGGAGTGCGGCAGAGGGACAGGGAAACGAGGGGGAGCAGTACGTC.

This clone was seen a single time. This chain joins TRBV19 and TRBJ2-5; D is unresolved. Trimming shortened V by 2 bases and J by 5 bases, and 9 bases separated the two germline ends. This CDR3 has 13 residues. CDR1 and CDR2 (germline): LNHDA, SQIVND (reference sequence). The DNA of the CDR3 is TGTGCCAGTAGTATAAACAGTCAGGAGACCCAGTACTTC. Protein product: CASSINSQETQYF.

The CDR3 loop is CAITRGVHDTEAFF. The CDR3 nucleotides read TGTGCCATCACGCGGGGTGTCCATGACACTGAAGCTTTCTTT. The V call is TRBV10-3, the J call TRBJ1-1; D gene uncertain. The V gene lost 7 bases and the J gene lost 3 bases, with 15 bases spanning the gap. CDR1 ENHRY and CDR2 SYGVKD come from the germline V gene. There are 14 residues in the CDR3.

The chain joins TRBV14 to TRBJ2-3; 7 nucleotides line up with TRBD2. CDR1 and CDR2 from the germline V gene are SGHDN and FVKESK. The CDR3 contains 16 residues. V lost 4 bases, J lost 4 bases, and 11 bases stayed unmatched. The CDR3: CASSPRPGGGSDTQYF. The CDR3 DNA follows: TGTGCCAGCAGCCCAAGACCGGGGGGTGGTTCAGATACGCAGTATTTT.

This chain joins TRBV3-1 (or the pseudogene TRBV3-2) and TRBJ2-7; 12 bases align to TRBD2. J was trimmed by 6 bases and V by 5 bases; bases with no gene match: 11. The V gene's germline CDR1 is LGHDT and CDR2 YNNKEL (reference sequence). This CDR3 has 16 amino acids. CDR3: CASSSWTSGASGEQYF. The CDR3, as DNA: TGTGCCAGCAGCTCGTGGACTAGCGGGGCGTCGGGCGAGCAGTACTTC.

The CDR3 coding sequence is TGTGCCAGCAGCTTGGGAGGGACAGGGGACTATAATTCACCCCTCCACTTT. Protein: CASSLGGTGDYNSPLHF. V gene TRBV5-6 combines with J gene TRBJ1-6, with 10 nucleotides matching TRBD1. The CDR3 consists of 17 residues. In germline, CDR1 is SGHDT, CDR2 YYEEEE. With 0 bases clipped from V and 3 bases from J, the junction kept 3 bases outside the gene matches. Based on the CDR3 plus reference TRBV5-6 and TRBJ1-6, the full variable domain is DAGVTQSPTHLIKTRGQQVTLRCSPKSGHDTVSWYQQALGQGPQFIFQYYEEEERQRGNFPDRFSGHQFPNYSSELNVNALLLGDSALYLCASSLGGTGDYNSPLHFGNGTRLTVT.

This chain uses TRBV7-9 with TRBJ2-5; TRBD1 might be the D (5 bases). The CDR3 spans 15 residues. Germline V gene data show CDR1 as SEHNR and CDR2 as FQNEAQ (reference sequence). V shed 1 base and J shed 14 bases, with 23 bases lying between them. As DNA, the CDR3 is TGTGCCAGCAGCTTAGAATGGGGCCAGGATCGACCTTTTTACTTC. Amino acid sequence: CASSLEWGQDRPFYF.

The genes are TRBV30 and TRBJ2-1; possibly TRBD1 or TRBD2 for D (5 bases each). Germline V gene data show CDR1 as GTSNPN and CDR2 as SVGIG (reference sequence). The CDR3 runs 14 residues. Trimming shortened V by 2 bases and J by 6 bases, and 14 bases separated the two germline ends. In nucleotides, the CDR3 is TGTGCCTGGAGTATTTATGGGACCCCCAATGAGCAGTTCTTC. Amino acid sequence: CAWSIYGTPNEQFF.

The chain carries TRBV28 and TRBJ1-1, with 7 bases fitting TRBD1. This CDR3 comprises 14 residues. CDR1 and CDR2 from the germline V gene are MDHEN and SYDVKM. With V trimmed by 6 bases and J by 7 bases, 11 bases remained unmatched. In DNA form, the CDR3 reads TGTGCCAGCAGCTTTACCGAGGGGGCTAGTGAAGCTTTCTTT. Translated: CASSFTEGASEAFF.

CDR3 sequence reads: CASSELSLVLNTEAFF. In nucleotides, the CDR3 is TGTGCCAGCAGTGAACTCAGTCTTGTGTTGAACACTGAAGCTTTCTTT. The rearrangement uses TRBV6-1 and TRBJ1-1; the D is unclear. V was shortened by 2 bases and J by 0 bases, with 13 bases between the two germline ends. The CDR3 is made up of 16 amino acids. CDR1 and CDR2 (germline): MNHNS, SASEGT.

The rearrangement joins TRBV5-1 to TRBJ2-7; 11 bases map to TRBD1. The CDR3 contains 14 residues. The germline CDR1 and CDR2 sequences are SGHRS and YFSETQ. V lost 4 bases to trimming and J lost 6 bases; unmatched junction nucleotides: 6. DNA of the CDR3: TGCGCCAGCAGCGGAGGGACAGGGGGTACCGAGCAGTACTTC. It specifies CASSGGTGGTEQYF.

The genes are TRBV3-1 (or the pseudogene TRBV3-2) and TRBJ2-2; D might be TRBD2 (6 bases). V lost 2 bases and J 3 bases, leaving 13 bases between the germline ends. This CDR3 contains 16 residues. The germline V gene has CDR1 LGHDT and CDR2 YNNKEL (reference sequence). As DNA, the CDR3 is TGTGCCAGCAGCCAAATCGTACTAGCCGACACCGGGGAGCTGTTTTTT. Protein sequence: CASSQIVLADTGELFF.

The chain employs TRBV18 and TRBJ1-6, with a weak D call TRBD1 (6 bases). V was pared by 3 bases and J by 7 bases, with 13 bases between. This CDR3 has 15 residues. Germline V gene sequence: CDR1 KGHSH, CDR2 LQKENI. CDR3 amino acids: CASSPISGANSPLHF. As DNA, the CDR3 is TGTGCCAGCTCACCCATTTCAGGGGCGAATTCACCCCTCCACTTT.

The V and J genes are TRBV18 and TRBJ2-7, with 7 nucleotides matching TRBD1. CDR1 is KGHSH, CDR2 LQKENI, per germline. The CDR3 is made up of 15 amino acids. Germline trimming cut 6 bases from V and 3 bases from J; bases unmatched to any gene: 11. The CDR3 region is CASSSTGTDYYEQYV. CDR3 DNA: TGTGCCAGCTCGTCGACCGGGACAGATTACTACGAGCAGTACGTC.

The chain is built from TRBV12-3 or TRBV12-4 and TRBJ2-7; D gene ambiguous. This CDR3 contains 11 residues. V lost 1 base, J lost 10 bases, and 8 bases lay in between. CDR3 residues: CASSLGPSQYF. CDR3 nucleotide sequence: TGTGCCAGCAGTTTAGGCCCCTCCCAGTACTTC.

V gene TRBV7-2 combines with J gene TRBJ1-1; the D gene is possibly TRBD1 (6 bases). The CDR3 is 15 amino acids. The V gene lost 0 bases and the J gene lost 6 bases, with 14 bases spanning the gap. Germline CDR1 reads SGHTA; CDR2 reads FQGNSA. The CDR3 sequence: CASSLAQGLSPEAFF. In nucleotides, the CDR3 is TGTGCCAGCAGCTTAGCACAGGGTCTATCTCCTGAAGCTTTCTTT.

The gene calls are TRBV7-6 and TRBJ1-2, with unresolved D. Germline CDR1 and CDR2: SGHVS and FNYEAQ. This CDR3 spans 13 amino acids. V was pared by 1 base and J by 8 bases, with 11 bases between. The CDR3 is CASSLDNTRGYTF. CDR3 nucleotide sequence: TGTGCCAGCAGCTTAGATAACACCCGGGGCTACACCTTC. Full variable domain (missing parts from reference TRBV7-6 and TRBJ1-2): GAGVSQSPRYKVTKRGQDVALRCDPISGHVSLYWYRQALGQGPEFLTYFNYEAQQDKSGLPNDRFSAERPEGSISTLTIQRTEQRDSAMYRCASSLDNTRGYTFGSGTRLTVV.

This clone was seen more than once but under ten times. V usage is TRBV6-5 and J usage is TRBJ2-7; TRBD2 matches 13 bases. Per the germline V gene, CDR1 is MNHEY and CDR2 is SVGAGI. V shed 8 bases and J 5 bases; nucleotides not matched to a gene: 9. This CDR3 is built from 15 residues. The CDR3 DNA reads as TGTGCCAGCGGACCAGGGACTAGCGGGGTTCACGAGCAGTACGTC. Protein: CASGPGTSGVHEQYV.

Here the CDR3 reads CASSPGQNYGYTF. CDR3 bases: TGTGCCAGCAGTCCCGGCCAAAACTATGGCTACACCTTC. V gene TRBV28 combines with J gene TRBJ1-2; no clear D. Germline V gene sequence: CDR1 MDHEN, CDR2 SYDVKM. Trimming pared 5 bases from V and 2 bases from J, leaving 9 bases between. The CDR3 loop spans 13 amino acids.

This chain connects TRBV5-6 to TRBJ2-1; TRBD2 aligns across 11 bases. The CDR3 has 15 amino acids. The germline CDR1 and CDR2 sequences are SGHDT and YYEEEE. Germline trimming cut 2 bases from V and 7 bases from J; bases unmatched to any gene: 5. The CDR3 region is CASSFTSGGWNEQFF. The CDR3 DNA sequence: TGTGCCAGCAGCTTCACTAGCGGGGGTTGGAATGAGCAGTTCTTC.